The sequence of this T cell receptor beta chain was determined in a study of T-cell memory formation after mild COVID-19. Only a few counts were recorded for this clonotype. Its matching antigen is unknown. General observations from the study: The main location of contracting CD4+ clones was CM and EM, and that of contracting CD8+ clones was EMRA. Clones that contracted from day 15 to 85 had balanced CD4/CD8; later expanders were CD4+ biased.

TCRdb passed the 5' RACE reads through MiXCR, listing each CDR3 protein once. The sample carries some 100,000 distinct CDR3 sequences, approximately 12% recorded once. Specimen: PBMCs or a T cell subset sorted from them (not recorded which). This TCR came from a man younger than 35 who had mild COVID-19 (a few samples of this study predate the infection). Cell type and time point are not known.

The CDR3 nucleotides are TGCGCCAGCAGCCAACCACAGGGGTATGACACCGGGGAGCTGTTTTTT. Translated, it gives CASSQPQGYDTGELFF. V is TRBV4-1 and J is TRBJ2-2; 7 bases are a match to TRBD1. The CDR3 sequence is 16 residues long. The V and J ends lost 2 bases and 3 bases, in that order; junction bases with no gene match: 6. Germline CDR1 reads MGHRA; CDR2 reads YSYEKL.